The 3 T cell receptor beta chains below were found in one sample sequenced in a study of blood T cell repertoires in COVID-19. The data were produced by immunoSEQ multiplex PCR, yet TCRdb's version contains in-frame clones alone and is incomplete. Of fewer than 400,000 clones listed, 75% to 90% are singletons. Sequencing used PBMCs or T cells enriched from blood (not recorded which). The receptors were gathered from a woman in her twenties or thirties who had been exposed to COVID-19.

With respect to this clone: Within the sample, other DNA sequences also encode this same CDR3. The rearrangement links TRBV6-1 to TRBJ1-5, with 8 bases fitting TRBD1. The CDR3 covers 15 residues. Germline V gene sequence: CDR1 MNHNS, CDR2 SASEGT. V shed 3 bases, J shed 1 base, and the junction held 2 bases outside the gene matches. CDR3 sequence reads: CASSERQGSNQPQHF. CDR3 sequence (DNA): TGTGCCAGCAGTGAGCGACAGGGGAGCAATCAGCCCCAGCATTTT.

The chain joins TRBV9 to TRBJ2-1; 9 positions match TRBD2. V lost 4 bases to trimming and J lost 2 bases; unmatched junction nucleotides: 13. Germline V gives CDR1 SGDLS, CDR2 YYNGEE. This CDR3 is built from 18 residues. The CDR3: CASSPRGGQQGTYNEQFF. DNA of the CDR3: TGTGCCAGCAGCCCGCGGGGGGGGCAGCAAGGGACCTACAATGAGCAGTTCTTC.

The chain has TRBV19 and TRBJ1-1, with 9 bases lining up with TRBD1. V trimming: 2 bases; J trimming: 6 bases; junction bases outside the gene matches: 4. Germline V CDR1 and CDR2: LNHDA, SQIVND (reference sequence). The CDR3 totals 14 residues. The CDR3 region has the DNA TGTGCCAGTAGTATAACACAGGGGGCACCTGAAGCTTTCTTT. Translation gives CASSITQGAPEAFF. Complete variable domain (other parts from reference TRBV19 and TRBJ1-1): DGGITQSPKYLFRKEGQNVTLSCEQNLNHDAMYWYRQDPGQGLRLIYYSQIVNDFQKGDIAEGYSVSREKKESFPLTVTSAQKNPTAFYLCASSITQGAPEAFFGQGTRLTVV.